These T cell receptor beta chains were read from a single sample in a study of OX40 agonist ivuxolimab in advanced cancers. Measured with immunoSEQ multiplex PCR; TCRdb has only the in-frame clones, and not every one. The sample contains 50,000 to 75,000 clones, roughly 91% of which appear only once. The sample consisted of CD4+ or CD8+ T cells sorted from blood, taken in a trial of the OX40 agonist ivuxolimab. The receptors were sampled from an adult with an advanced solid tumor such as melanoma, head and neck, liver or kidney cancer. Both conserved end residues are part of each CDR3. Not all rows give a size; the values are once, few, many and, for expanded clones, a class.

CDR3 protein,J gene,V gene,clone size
CASSFTNPALRMNTEAFF,TRBJ1-1,TRBV5-7,.
CASSVGAYNEQFF,TRBJ2-1,TRBV25-1,.
CASRASSYNEQFF,TRBJ2-1,TRBV25-1,.
CASSPTTEGEAFF,TRBJ1-1,TRBV9,.
CASSITRLAGGRETQYF,TRBJ2-5,TRBV19,.
CASSPRGSEQYF,TRBJ2-7,TRBV18,.
CASSYSRGAPQHF,TRBJ1-5,TRBV6-5,.
CASSYSSGGFSYEQYF,TRBJ2-7,TRBV5-1,.
CASRPGQGARGELFF,TRBJ2-2,TRBV10-2,.
CASSLETGESWRDTEAFF,TRBJ1-1,TRBV7-6,.
CASSPPSSGGTQYF,TRBJ2-3,TRBV18,.
CASSQGGPNIQYF,TRBJ2-4,TRBV14,.
CASSGGDSVYEQYF,TRBJ2-7,TRBV5-1,.
CASISGSLGDEQFF,TRBJ2-1,TRBV5-1,.
CAWEPWGGYTF,TRBJ1-2,TRBV30,.
CASPPAGGPDEQFF,TRBJ2-1,TRBV19,.
CASTRDNVPYSGNTIYF,TRBJ1-3,TRBV7-9,.
CAISSESGGGANEQYF,TRBJ2-7,TRBV10-3,.
CASSTGTVLRLSDTQYF,TRBJ2-3,TRBV11-2,.
CASSPRQMYGYTF,TRBJ1-2,TRBV6-1,.
CASSLEWGQGGETQYF,TRBJ2-5,TRBV5-1,few
CASSLAGRWIDEQYF,TRBJ2-7,TRBV5-1,.
CASNIRDSNTEAFF,TRBJ1-1,TRBV6-5,.
CASSDSMGRSGYTF,TRBJ1-2,TRBV6-4,.
CASSPPGQGPSYEQYF,TRBJ2-7,TRBV5-4,.
CASSLTGQGSFYGYTF,TRBJ1-2,TRBV7-3,.
CASSLLADRTGELFF,TRBJ2-2,TRBV5-1,once
CASSYSGRRNYEQYF,TRBJ2-7,TRBV6-6,.
CASSEAGYEQYF,TRBJ2-7,TRBV6-1,.
CASSPYTFSPTSGNTIYF,TRBJ1-3,TRBV11-2,once
CASSPGTSGEVYF,TRBJ2-4,TRBV18,.
CASRDRGTGGSNEQYF,.,TRBV25-1,.
CASAQDRGPRETQYF,TRBJ2-5,TRBV4-1,.
CASSLMWAQGQYF,TRBJ2-5,TRBV11-2,once
CASSVGGFDSPLHF,TRBJ1-6,TRBV9,.
CASSRQGTSYEQYF,TRBJ2-7,TRBV5-4,.
CASGTVSGNTIYF,TRBJ1-3,TRBV6-5,few
CASSHTPSGGYNEQFF,TRBJ2-1,TRBV7-8,once
CASSLGASNEQFF,TRBJ2-1,TRBV5-4,.
CSVESSVNTEAFF,TRBJ1-1,TRBV29-1,few
CAIHSRLNTEAFF,TRBJ1-1,TRBV6-1,.
CAWSVRDRVNEQFF,TRBJ2-1,TRBV30,.
CAWELPVLAGGAYEQYF,TRBJ2-7,TRBV30,.
CASKLREAPLHF,TRBJ1-6,TRBV6-5,.
CASSERDRGGGQYF,TRBJ2-7,TRBV6-1,.
CASSGQRGRTDTQYF,TRBJ2-3,TRBV19,.
CASSLDLGEQYF,TRBJ2-7,TRBV7-2,once
CASSLGVTGGADEKLFF,TRBJ1-4,TRBV7-7,once
CASSLAGAGNYGYTF,TRBJ1-2,TRBV7-2,.
CASSYSRGGTYEQYF,TRBJ2-7,TRBV6-5,.
CASSQASSGNTIYF,TRBJ1-3,TRBV9,.
CASSFGGSEAFF,TRBJ1-1,TRBV7-9,few
CASSYSRSSNQPQHF,TRBJ1-5,TRBV6-5,.
CALVRDRGSVDTQYF,TRBJ2-3,TRBV30,.
CASSFEDRPYSNQPQHF,TRBJ1-5,TRBV7-2,.